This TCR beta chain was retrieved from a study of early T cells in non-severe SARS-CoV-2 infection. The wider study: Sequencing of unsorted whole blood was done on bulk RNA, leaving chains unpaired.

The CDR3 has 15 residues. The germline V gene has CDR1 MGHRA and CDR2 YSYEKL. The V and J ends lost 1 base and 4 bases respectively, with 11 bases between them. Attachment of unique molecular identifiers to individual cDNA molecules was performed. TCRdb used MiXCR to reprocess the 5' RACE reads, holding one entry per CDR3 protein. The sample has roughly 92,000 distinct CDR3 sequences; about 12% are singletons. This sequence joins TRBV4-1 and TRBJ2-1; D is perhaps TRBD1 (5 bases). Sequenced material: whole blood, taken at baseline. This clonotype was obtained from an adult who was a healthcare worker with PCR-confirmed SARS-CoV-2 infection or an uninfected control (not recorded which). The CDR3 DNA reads TGCGCCAGCAGCCAAGTCGGCAGGGAATACAATGAGCAGTTCTTC. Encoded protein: CASSQVGREYNEQFF.